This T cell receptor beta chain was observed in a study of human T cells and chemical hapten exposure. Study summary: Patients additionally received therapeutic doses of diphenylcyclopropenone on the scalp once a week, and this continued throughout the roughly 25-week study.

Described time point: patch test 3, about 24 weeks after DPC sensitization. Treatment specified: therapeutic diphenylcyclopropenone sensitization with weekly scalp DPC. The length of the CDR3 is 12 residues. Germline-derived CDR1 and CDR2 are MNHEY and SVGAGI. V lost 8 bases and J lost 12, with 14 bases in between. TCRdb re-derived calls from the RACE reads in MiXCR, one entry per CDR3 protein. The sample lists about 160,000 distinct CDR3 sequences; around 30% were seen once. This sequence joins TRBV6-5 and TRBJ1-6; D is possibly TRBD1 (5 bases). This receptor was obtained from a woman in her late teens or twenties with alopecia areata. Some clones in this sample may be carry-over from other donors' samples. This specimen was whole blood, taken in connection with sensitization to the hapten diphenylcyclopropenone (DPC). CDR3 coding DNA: TGTGCCAGCCAGAGGCCCGGGGGACCCCTCCACTTT. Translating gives CASQRPGGPLHF.